Each of the 32 T cell receptor beta chains below was sequenced from the same sample in a study of T cell responses to AZD1222 COVID-19 vaccine (dated by TCRdb to about 2021). Explained via the paper, the time point label denotes: about 28 days (+/-7) after the second vaccine dose. Receptor libraries were prepared by the immunoSEQ multiplex PCR assay. The clones in this table, taken by TCRdb from immuneACCESS, are in-frame only. Not every clone is retained; where verified, under half of the shortfall comes from an unresolved V gene, and the cause of the rest is unknown. The table for this sample lists roughly 100,000 clones; about 88% of them were counted only once. Roughly 45% of the sample belongs to the ten largest clones. The specimen was peripheral blood, collected 28 days after the second AZD1222 dose. These receptors came from an adult who received the AZD1222 COVID-19 vaccine.

The chain couples TRBV23-1 to TRBJ2-1; a weak D match, TRBD1 (5 bases). TRBV23-1 is an ORF for which the function is uncertain. The CDR3 has 12 amino acids. V was clipped by 3 bases and J by 9 bases, with 9 bases between them. DNA for the CDR3: TGCGCCAGCAGTCAGATAAGGGGTGAGCAGTTCTTC. Translated, it gives CASSQIRGEQFF.

The gene calls are TRBV5-4 and TRBJ1-1; D remains unclear. V lost 4 bases to trimming and J lost 1 base, with 17 bases between them. CDR1 is SGHNT, CDR2 YYREEE, per germline (reference sequence). The CDR3 contains 16 residues. CDR3 protein: CASSPRGKAPNTEAFF. The CDR3 DNA is TGTGCCAGCAGCCCGCGGGGTAAAGCACCGAACACTGAAGCTTTCTTT.

The chain is built from TRBV15 and TRBJ2-7; 9 bases are shared with TRBD2. V lost 0 bases, J lost 6 bases, and 6 bases stayed unmatched. The V gene's germline CDR1 is LNHNV and CDR2 YYDKDF (reference sequence). CDR3 length equals 15 residues. The DNA for the CDR3 is TGTGCCACCAGCAGAGATAGCGGGAGATTAGCCGAGCAGTACTTC. Translating gives CATSRDSGRLAEQYF. The full variable domain, with the rest looked up from reference TRBV15 and TRBJ2-7, is DAMVIQNPRYQVTQFGKPVTLSCSQTLNHNVMYWYQQKSSQAPKLLFHYYDKDFNNEADTPDNFQSRRPNTSFCFLDIRSPGLGDTAMYLCATSRDSGRLAEQYFGPGTRLTVT.

The genes are TRBV21-1 and TRBJ2-1; the table's D call, TRBD2, was not checked against the DNA. TRBV21-1 is recorded as a pseudogene. The CDR3 is made up of 16 amino acids. The CDR3 DNA is TGTGCCAGCCCTCCCCGAGGGGGGGCTTTCTACAATGAGCAGTTCTTC. This gives the protein CASPPRGGAFYNEQFF.

The chain has TRBV5-6 and TRBJ1-2; 7 positions agree with TRBD1. This CDR3 comprises 15 residues. V was clipped by 6 bases and J by 7 bases; unmatched bases: 15. Germline-derived CDR1 and CDR2 are SGHDT and YYEEEE. The CDR3 loop reads CASTSPQGHRGGYTF. In DNA, the CDR3 is TGTGCCAGCACCTCCCCCCAGGGACACAGGGGTGGCTACACCTTC. Full variable domain (remainder filled in from reference TRBV5-6 and TRBJ1-2): DAGVTQSPTHLIKTRGQQVTLRCSPKSGHDTVSWYQQALGQGPQFIFQYYEEEERQRGNFPDRFSGHQFPNYSSELNVNALLLGDSALYLCASTSPQGHRGGYTFGSGTRLTVV.

V gene TRBV28 combines with J gene TRBJ2-7; D perhaps matches TRBD2 (6 bases). This CDR3 is 16 amino acids long. Germline V gives CDR1 MDHEN, CDR2 SYDVKM. Between the trimmed V and J ends, which lost 10 bases and 5 bases, there was a span of 27 bases. CDR3 region: CATKEGTAWTSNEQYF. DNA of the CDR3: TGTGCCACCAAGGAGGGGACCGCCTGGACCTCGAACGAGCAGTACTTC.

This clone was seen just once. The chain joins TRBV5-6 to TRBJ2-1; 10 bases fit TRBD2. CDR3 length equals 17 residues. Germline values: CDR1 SGHDT, CDR2 YYEEEE. After removal of 4 bases from V and 7 bases from J, the junction contained 14 bases not matched to a gene. CDR3 loop: CASSRVGLAGVRNEQFF. For the CDR3, the DNA is TGTGCCAGCAGCCGCGTTGGCCTAGCGGGAGTGAGGAATGAGCAGTTCTTC.

The chain couples TRBV5-1 to TRBJ2-1; D possibly uses TRBD1 or TRBD2 (5 bases each). Trimming cost V 1 base and J 7 bases, with 15 bases left between them. The germline CDR1 and CDR2 sequences are SGHRS and YFSETQ. The CDR3 extends over 15 amino acids. As DNA, the CDR3 is TGCGCCAGCAGCTTGACGTTCTTCGAGGGGAATGAGCAGTTCTTC. Translating gives CASSLTFFEGNEQFF.

The V call is TRBV3-1 (or the pseudogene TRBV3-2), the J call TRBJ2-2, with 7 bases that match TRBD2. The CDR3 length is 16 residues. V trimming: 4 bases; J trimming: 0 bases; junction bases outside the gene matches: 5. Germline loops: CDR1 LGHDT, CDR2 YNNKEL (reference sequence). The CDR3 region has the DNA TGTGCCAGCAGCCTTTTCAGCGGGGCGAACACCGGGGAGCTGTTTTTT. It yields the protein CASSLFSGANTGELFF.

Here the CDR3 reads CASSQNGLRRYGYTF. DNA for the CDR3: TGTGCCAGCAGCCAGAACGGGCTCCGCCGCTATGGCTACACCTTC. The V gene is TRBV14, the J gene TRBJ1-2; D unresolved. Trimming removed 3 bases from V and 4 bases from J, with 15 bases in between. This CDR3 comprises 15 residues. Germline V gene sequence: CDR1 SGHDN, CDR2 FVKESK.

V gene TRBV21-1 combines with J gene TRBJ1-6; TRBD1 was called by the table and not checked on the DNA. TRBV21-1 is deemed a pseudogene. This CDR3 is built from 15 residues. The CDR3 sequence is CASSKALGQGSPLHF. The CDR3 nucleotides are TGTGCCAGCAGCAAAGCGCTAGGACAGGGGTCACCCCTCCACTTT.

The gene calls are TRBV28 and TRBJ2-7; 8 nucleotides agree with TRBD1. This CDR3 comprises 15 residues. The V segment lost 2 bases and the J segment 1 base; nucleotides outside the gene matches: 4. Germline CDR1 MDHEN, CDR2 SYDVKM. The CDR3: CASSLPGQVSYEQYF. The CDR3 nucleotides read TGTGCCAGCAGTTTACCGGGACAGGTGTCCTACGAGCAGTACTTC.

The chain links TRBV11-3 to TRBJ2-3; TRBD2 aligns across 8 bases. The CDR3 is 15 amino acids. J gave up 1 base and V 3 bases, and 3 bases lay outside the gene matches. Germline V gene data show CDR1 as SGHNT and CDR2 as YENEEA. The CDR3 DNA sequence: TGTGCCAGCAGCTTCGGGGGGGCAGGCACAGATACGCAGTATTTT. Residues: CASSFGGAGTDTQYF.

This clone was detected only once. The chain is built from TRBV6-1 and TRBJ1-1; D is unresolved. V lost 1 base to trimming and J lost 1 base, with 4 bases between them. The germline V gene has CDR1 MNHNS and CDR2 SASEGT. The length of the CDR3 is 13 residues. CDR3 sequence reads: CASSEVRNTEAFF. CDR3 bases: TGTGCCAGCAGTGAAGTTAGGAACACTGAAGCTTTCTTT.

This clone was counted between two and nine times. The chain joins TRBV7-2 to TRBJ2-7; D remains ambiguous. The V and J ends lost 0 bases and 5 bases respectively, with 14 bases between them. CDR3 size: 15 residues. The germline V gene has CDR1 SGHTA and CDR2 FQGNSA. The CDR3 DNA reads TGTGCCAGCAGCTTAGCGCGAGAGCTCGCCGACGAGCAGTACTTC. Residues: CASSLARELADEQYF. Full variable domain (outside the CDR3, taken from reference TRBV7-2 and TRBJ2-7): GAGVSQSPSNKVTEKGKDVELRCDPISGHTALYWYRQSLGQGLEFLIYFQGNSAPDKSGLPSDRFSAERTGGSVSTLTIQRTQQEDSAVYLCASSLARELADEQYFGPGTRLTVT.

The chain combines TRBV18 with TRBJ1-1; D is unresolved. Deletions cut 4 bases from V and 2 bases from J, with 8 bases between. CDR1 and CDR2 (germline): KGHSH, LQKENI. There are 13 residues in the CDR3. The CDR3 DNA follows: TGTGCCAGCTCACAAGATGGTAACACTGAAGCTTTCTTT. It translates to CASSQDGNTEAFF.

The CDR3 reads CASSHGRLDGSFF. In DNA form, the CDR3 reads TGTGCCAGCAGCCACGGACGACTAGACGGCTCGTTCTTC. V is TRBV12-3 or TRBV12-4 and J is TRBJ2-1; possible D gene TRBD2, 6 bases. V was shortened by 6 bases and J by 15 bases, with 21 bases between the two germline ends. The CDR3 contains 13 residues.

The J gene is TRBJ2-5, the V gene TRBV2; D unclear. CDR1 is SNHLY, CDR2 FYNNEI, per germline. Between the trimmed V and J ends, which lost 4 bases and 4 bases, there was a span of 4 bases. The CDR3 has 11 residues. CDR3 sequence (DNA): TGTGCCAGCAGTGTAATAGAGACCCAGTACTTC. The encoded protein is CASSVIETQYF.

The chain links TRBV6-6 to TRBJ2-1; D gene uncertain. Trimming took off 6 bases at V and 6 bases at J, with 18 bases between the two ends. CDR3 length equals 15 residues. The V gene's germline CDR1 is MNHNY and CDR2 SVGAGI (reference sequence). The DNA of the CDR3 is TGTGCCAGCAGCTCCTATTCTGACCGATTCAATGAGCAGTTCTTC. Its translation: CASSSYSDRFNEQFF.

V is TRBV21-1 and J is TRBJ2-7; the table assigns TRBD1, which was not confirmed against the DNA. TRBV21-1 constitutes a pseudogene. The CDR3 totals 14 residues. CDR3 protein: CASSKGQGAYEQYF. The CDR3 bases are TGTGCCAGCAGCAAAGGGCAGGGGGCCTACGAGCAGTACTTC.

This sequence joins TRBV5-1 and TRBJ2-3; no definite D call. Trimming cost V 5 bases and J 0 bases, with 13 bases left between them. Per the germline V gene, CDR1 is SGHRS and CDR2 is YFSETQ. The CDR3 runs to 15 residues. Here the CDR3 DNA reads TGCGCCAGCAGGTCCGGACCTACGAGCACAGATACGCAGTATTTT. Its translation is CASRSGPTSTDTQYF.

The rearrangement uses TRBV19 and TRBJ2-1; TRBD1 is a possible D gene (6 bases). The CDR3 has 15 amino acids. Deletions cut 7 bases from V and 5 bases from J, with 18 bases between. Germline V gene lookup returns CDR1 LNHDA and CDR2 SQIVND (reference sequence). The CDR3 spells CASKYDRTENNEQFF. The CDR3 coding sequence is TGTGCCAGTAAGTACGACCGGACAGAGAACAATGAGCAGTTCTTC.

The sample holds one count of this clone. The genes are TRBV27 and TRBJ2-6; D gene unclear. The CDR3 runs 16 residues. The V end was cut by 5 bases, the J end by 0 bases, with 11 bases between. From germline, CDR1 is MNHEY and CDR2 SMNVEV (reference sequence). CDR3 nucleotide sequence: TGTGCCAGCAGTCGCTTGGGCATCTCTGGGGCCAACGTCCTGACTTTC. It translates to CASSRLGISGANVLTF.

The chain uses TRBV7-9 and TRBJ1-1; D is unclear. There are 13 residues in the CDR3. Trimming left V 5 bases short and J 3 bases short, with 10 bases between. Germline loops: CDR1 SEHNR, CDR2 FQNEAQ (reference sequence). CDR3 nucleotides: TGTGCCAGCAGCGCGGGTTATGACACTGAAGCTTTCTTT. Its protein product is CASSAGYDTEAFF.

The chain recombines TRBV10-2 with TRBJ2-6; D is uncertain. This CDR3 has 16 amino acids. V dropped 5 bases and J dropped 1 base, with 12 bases sitting between them. Germline lookup yields CDR1 WSHSY and CDR2 SAAADI. The CDR3 coding sequence is TGCGCCAGCAGTCGTGACAAACCATCTGGGGCCAACGTCCTGACTTTC. Protein sequence: CASSRDKPSGANVLTF.

This clone was counted once. V usage is TRBV5-1 and J usage is TRBJ1-6, with a weak D call TRBD1 (6 bases). Germline CDR1 reads SGHRS; CDR2 reads YFSETQ. This CDR3 is built from 16 residues. Trimming shortened V by 6 bases and J by 7 bases, and 20 bases separated the two germline ends. This chain's CDR3 is CASTRSSGGSNSPLHF. The CDR3 bases are TGCGCCAGCACCCGGTCCTCGGGGGGCTCGAATTCACCCCTCCACTTT.

V is TRBV7-2 and J is TRBJ2-7; 10 nucleotides line up with TRBD2. The CDR3 totals 15 residues. The V and J ends lost 4 bases and 0 bases, in that order; junction bases with no gene match: 3. Germline CDR1 SGHTA, CDR2 FQGNSA. The CDR3 sequence: CASSYSGRGSYEQYF. The CDR3, as DNA: TGTGCCAGCAGCTACAGCGGGAGGGGCTCCTACGAGCAGTACTTC.

The chain employs TRBV27 and TRBJ1-1; 8 positions agree with TRBD1. The germline V gene encodes CDR1 MNHEY and CDR2 SMNVEV (reference sequence). The V and J ends lost 8 bases and 0 bases, in that order; junction bases with no gene match: 11. There are 16 residues in the CDR3. As DNA, the CDR3 is TGTGCCAGCGGACCGGGACAGGTGATACTGAACACTGAAGCTTTCTTT. Its protein product is CASGPGQVILNTEAFF.

The J gene is TRBJ2-1, the V gene TRBV5-1, with D possibly TRBD2 on 8 matching bases. Trimming removed 2 bases from V and 8 bases from J, with 17 bases in between. The CDR3 extends over 15 amino acids. Per germline, CDR1 SGHRS and CDR2 YFSETQ. The CDR3 is CASSLGGSGSHEQFF. The CDR3 coding sequence is TGCGCCAGCAGCTTAGGGGGCAGCGGGAGTCATGAGCAGTTCTTC. Full variable domain (remainder filled in from reference TRBV5-1 and TRBJ2-1): KAGVTQTPRYLIKTRGQQVTLSCSPISGHRSVSWYQQTPGQGLQFLFEYFSETQRNKGNFPGRFSGRQFSNSRSEMNVSTLELGDSALYLCASSLGGSGSHEQFFGPGTRLTVL.

This clone was counted once. CDR3 in DNA: TGTGCCAGCAGCTCCGACGGTAGGGAAGAAGGCAATGAGCAGTTCTTC. Translating gives CASSSDGREEGNEQFF. This chain links TRBV9 with TRBJ2-1; no clear D. The CDR3 runs to 16 residues. The germline gives CDR1 SGDLS, CDR2 YYNGEE. V dropped 4 bases and J dropped 6 bases, with 20 bases sitting between them.

The chain couples TRBV6-4 to TRBJ1-1, with 9 bases fitting TRBD1. CDR3 length: 13 residues. Germline CDR1 and CDR2: MRHNA and SNTAGT. J lost 7 bases, V lost 4 bases, and 4 bases had no gene match. The DNA for the CDR3 is TGTGCCAGCAGTGGGTCGGACAGGGGTGAAGCTTTCTTT. Its translation: CASSGSDRGEAFF.

CDR3 nucleotides: TGTGCCAGCAGCTTGACAGGGGCGTCGGGCAATCAGCCCCAGCATTTT. Translation gives CASSLTGASGNQPQHF. The V call is TRBV7-3, the J call TRBJ1-5, with 8 bases fitting TRBD1. The CDR3 covers 16 residues. J gave up 2 bases and V 3 bases, and 6 bases lay outside the gene matches. CDR1 SGHTA and CDR2 FQGTGA come from the germline V gene. The variable domain in full, completed from reference TRBV7-3 and TRBJ1-5, reads GAGVSQTPSNKVTEKGKYVELRCDPISGHTALYWYRQSLGQGPEFLIYFQGTGAADDSGLPNDRFFAVRPEGSVSTLKIQRTERGDSAVYLCASSLTGASGNQPQHFGDGTRLSIL.